The source of this T cell receptor (beta chain) is a study of human T cells and chemical hapten exposure. This clonotype came up many times. Time point: pre-sensitization, week 0. Treatment meaning: therapeutic diphenylcyclopropenone sensitization with weekly scalp DPC. Each CDR3 protein gets one entry after TCRdb re-called the RACE reads with MiXCR. The sample has 350,000 to 400,000 distinct CDR3 sequences; more than 4.5% are singletons. The CDR3 is 17 amino acids. Looked up from germline, CDR1 is MNHEY and CDR2 is SVGAGI. V lost 5 bases, J lost 8 bases, and 24 bases lay in between. The V and J genes are TRBV6-5 and TRBJ1-4; TRBD1 might be the D (6 bases). Sample: whole blood, taken in connection with sensitization to the hapten diphenylcyclopropenone (DPC). This TCR came from a woman aged 45-65 years with alopecia areata. Some clones in this sample may be carry-over from other donors' samples. The CDR3 here is CASSPGQGRGVGEKLFF. For the CDR3, the DNA is TGTGCCAGCAGTCCGGGACAAGGGAGGGGGGTTGGAGAAAAACTGTTTTTT.